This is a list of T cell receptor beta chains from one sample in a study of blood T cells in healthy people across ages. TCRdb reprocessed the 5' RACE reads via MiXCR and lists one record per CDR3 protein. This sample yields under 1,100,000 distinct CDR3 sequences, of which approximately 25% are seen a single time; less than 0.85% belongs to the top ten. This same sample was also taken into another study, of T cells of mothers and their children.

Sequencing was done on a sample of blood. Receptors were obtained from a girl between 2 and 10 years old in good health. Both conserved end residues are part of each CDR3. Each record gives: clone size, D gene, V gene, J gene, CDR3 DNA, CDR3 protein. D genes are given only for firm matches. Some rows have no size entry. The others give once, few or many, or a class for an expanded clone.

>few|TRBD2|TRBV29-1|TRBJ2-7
TGCAGCGGAGCGGCCTCTGAAGCGGGAGCGCTCAACGAGCAGTACTTC
CSGAASEAGALNEQYF
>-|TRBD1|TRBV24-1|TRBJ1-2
TGTGCCACCAGGGGACAGGGTCAGAACTATGGCTACACCTTC
CATRGQGQNYGYTF
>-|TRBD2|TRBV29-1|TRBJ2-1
TGCAGCGTTGAAAGGTTCGGGACTAGCAATGAGCAGTTCTTC
CSVERFGTSNEQFF
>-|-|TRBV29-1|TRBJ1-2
TGCAGTGCGCTAGGGGACACAAACTATGGCTACACCTTC
CSALGDTNYGYTF
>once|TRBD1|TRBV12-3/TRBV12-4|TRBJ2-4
TGTGCCAGTACGGTCACTACGGGACAGGGGAATTATAGCGCCAAAAACATTCAGTACTTC
CASTVTTGQGNYSAKNIQYF
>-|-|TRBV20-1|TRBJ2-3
TGCAGTGCGGCGACCTCCACAGATACGCAGTATTTT
CSAATSTDTQYF
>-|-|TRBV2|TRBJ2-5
TGTGCCAGCGGAGCAGCCCAAGAGACCCAGTACTTC
CASGAAQETQYF
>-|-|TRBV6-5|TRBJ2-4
TGTGCCAGCAGTTACTTCGAGGGTAACAAAAACATTCAGTACTTC
CASSYFEGNKNIQYF
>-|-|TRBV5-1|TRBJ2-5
TGCGCCAGCAGCTTGGAGGGGGGCCCCCAAGAGACCCAGTACTTC
CASSLEGGPQETQYF
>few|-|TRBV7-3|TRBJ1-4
TGTGCCAGCAGCCGAGGGGACACTAATGAAAAACTGTTTTTT
CASSRGDTNEKLFF
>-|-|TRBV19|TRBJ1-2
TGTGCCAGTAGTAGCCCGCCGGGGGACTATGGCTACACCTTC
CASSSPPGDYGYTF
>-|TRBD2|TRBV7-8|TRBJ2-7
TGTGCCAGCAGCACCTCGCCGGCGGGAGGTGTCTCCGAGCAGTACTTC
CASSTSPAGGVSEQYF
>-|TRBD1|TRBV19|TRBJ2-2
TGTGCCAGTAGTCTACAGGGGTACGGGGAGCTGTTTTTT
CASSLQGYGELFF
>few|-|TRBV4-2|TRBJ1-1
TGTGCCAGCAGCCAAGATATCCGGGTAGGGCAGAGCACTGAAGCTTTCTTT
CASSQDIRVGQSTEAFF
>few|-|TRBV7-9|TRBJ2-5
TGTGCCAGCAGTCTCTCCCGGGGCCCGAGGGAGACCCAGTACTTC
CASSLSRGPRETQYF
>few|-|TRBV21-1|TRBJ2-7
TGTGCCAGCAGCAAAGCCGGGACCTACTCCTACGAGCAGTACTTC
CASSKAGTYSYEQYF
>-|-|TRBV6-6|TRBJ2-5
TGTGCCAGCAGTTATGTTATTGGAGGCCAAGAGACCCAGTACTTC
CASSYVIGGQETQYF
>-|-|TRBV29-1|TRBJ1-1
TGCAGCGCCCGGGGGCGGATGAACACTGAAGCTTTCTTT
CSARGRMNTEAFF
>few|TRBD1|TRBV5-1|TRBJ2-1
TGCGCCAGCCAGGACAGGGAATGGAATGAGCAGTTCTTC
CASQDREWNEQFF
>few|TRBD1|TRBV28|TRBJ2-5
TGTGCCAGCGGGGTCGACAGGGGGGGTAAGGCCCAGTACTTC
CASGVDRGGKAQYF
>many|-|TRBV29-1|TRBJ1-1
TGCAGCATCCGCCCGGGGGACACTGAAGCTTTCTTT
CSIRPGDTEAFF
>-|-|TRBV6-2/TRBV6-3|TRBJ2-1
TGTGCCAGCATGCCCGTCCCTGGGGGGCCTTTTCGAGAGCAGTTCTTC
CASMPVPGGPFREQFF
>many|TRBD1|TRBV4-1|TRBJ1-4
TGCGCCAGCAGCCAAGCTCCCGGCAGGGGGGGAGATGAAAAACTGTTTTTT
CASSQAPGRGGDEKLFF
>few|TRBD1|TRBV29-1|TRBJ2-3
TGCAGCGTCGATGGACAGGGGGACACAGATACGCAGTATTTT
CSVDGQGDTDTQYF
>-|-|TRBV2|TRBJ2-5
TGTGCCAGCAGTGTCCGCGGGGCCGAGGAGACCCAGTACTTC
CASSVRGAEETQYF
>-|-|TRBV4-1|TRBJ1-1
TGCGCCAGCAGCCAAGAGCCCGCCGTCGGGACTGAAGCTTTCTTT
CASSQEPAVGTEAFF
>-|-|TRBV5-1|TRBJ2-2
TGCGCCAGCATTTCAGACGGGGAGCTGTTTTTT
CASISDGELFF
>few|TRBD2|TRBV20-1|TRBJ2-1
TGCAGTGTTCAACTAGCGGGAGATCTCTATGAGCAGTTCTTC
CSVQLAGDLYEQFF
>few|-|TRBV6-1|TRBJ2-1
TGTGCCAGCCAAGTTGAGCAGTTCTTC
CASQVEQFF
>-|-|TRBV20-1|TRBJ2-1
TGCAGTGTACCGAGACACTCTCACAATGAGCAGTTCTTC
CSVPRHSHNEQFF
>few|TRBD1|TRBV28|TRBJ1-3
TGTGCCAGCAGGGGAGAGGACAGGGGGACAAACACCATATATTTT
CASRGEDRGTNTIYF
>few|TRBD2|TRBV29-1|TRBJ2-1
TGCAGCGTTGCAGGGACTAACAATGAGCAGTTCTTC
CSVAGTNNEQFF
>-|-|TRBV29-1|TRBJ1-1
TGCAGCGTTGTTGGGACGGGGGGCACTGAAGCTTTCTTT
CSVVGTGGTEAFF
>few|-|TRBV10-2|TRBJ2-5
TGCGCCAGCACTAGCGTCCAAGAGACCCAGTACTTC
CASTSVQETQYF
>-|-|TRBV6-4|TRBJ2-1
-
CACSSSASGASSYNEQFF
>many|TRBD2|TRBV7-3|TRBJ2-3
TGTGCCAGCAGCTTAGTGGGAGGGACGAGCACAGATACGCAGTATTTT
CASSLVGGTSTDTQYF
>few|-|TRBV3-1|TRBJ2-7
TGTGCCAGCAGCCAGGAGAGGGGGACGGGAAGCTACGAGCAGTACTTC
CASSQERGTGSYEQYF
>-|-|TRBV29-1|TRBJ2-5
TGCAGCGTTGAGGGGAACACGCAAGAGACCCAGTACTTC
CSVEGNTQETQYF
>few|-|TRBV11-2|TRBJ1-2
TGTGCCAGCAGCCAACGGGGGATTAACTATGGCTACACCTTC
CASSQRGINYGYTF
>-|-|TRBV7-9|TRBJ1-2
TGTGCCAGCAGGTCCCAAAAGTCGGACATTAACTATGGCTACACCTTC
CASRSQKSDINYGYTF
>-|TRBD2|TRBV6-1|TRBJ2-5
TGTGCCAGCAGTGAAGTGGCGGGAGGTGGGGAGACCCAGTACTTC
CASSEVAGGGETQYF
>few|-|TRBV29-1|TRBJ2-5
TGCAGCGTTGATGTGCAGGGAGAGACCCAGTACTTC
CSVDVQGETQYF
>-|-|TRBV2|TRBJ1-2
TGTGCCAGCAGTGAGGTCACACCGGTTAACTATGGCTACACCTTC
CASSEVTPVNYGYTF
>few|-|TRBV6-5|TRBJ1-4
TGTGCCAGCAGTTACGGAGTCGGGGAAGGAGGTGAAAAACTGTTTTTT
CASSYGVGEGGEKLFF
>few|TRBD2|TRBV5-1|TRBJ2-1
TGCGCCAGCAGCTTGATAGCGGGAGTGGGCTACAATGAGCAGTTCTTC
CASSLIAGVGYNEQFF
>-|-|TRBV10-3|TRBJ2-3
TGTGCCATCAGTCCAGGACAGAGCACAGATACGCAGTATTTT
CAISPGQSTDTQYF
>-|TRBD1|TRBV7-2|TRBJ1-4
TGTGCCAGCAGCGAAAAGGGACAGGCTGCGAAACTGTTTTTT
CASSEKGQAAKLFF
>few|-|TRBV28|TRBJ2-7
TGTGCCGGGTCCTTGGCAGGGTCCTACGAGCAGTACTTC
CAGSLAGSYEQYF
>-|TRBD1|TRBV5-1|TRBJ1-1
TGCGCCAGCAGCCCGGGGACAGGGTTGACTGAAGCTTTCTTT
CASSPGTGLTEAFF
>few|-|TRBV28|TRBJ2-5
TGTGCCAGCAGACCGAACAGGGAGTTAGAGACCCAGTACTTC
CASRPNRELETQYF
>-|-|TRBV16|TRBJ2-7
TGTGCCAGCAGCCAATACAGCTCCTACGAGCAGTACTTC
CASSQYSSYEQYF
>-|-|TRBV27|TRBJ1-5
TGTGCCAGCAGTTTGGCCGGGGCCGGGGAGCCCCAGCATTTT
CASSLAGAGEPQHF
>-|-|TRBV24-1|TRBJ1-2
TGTGCCACCAGTGATTTATCGGGCTATGGCTACACCTTC
CATSDLSGYGYTF
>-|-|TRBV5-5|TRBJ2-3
TGTGCCAGCAGCTTGCTTACGGTTGGGGGTGATACGCAGTATTTT
CASSLLTVGGDTQYF
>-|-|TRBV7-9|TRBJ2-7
TGTGCCAGCAGCGACCGGGACATAACATACGAGCAGTACTTC
CASSDRDITYEQYF